Listed below are T cell receptor beta chains from one sample, sequenced in a study of cytomegalovirus exposure and HLA in healthy donors. Here immunoSEQ multiplex PCR was the method, and the copy in TCRdb shows in-frame clones only, minus some. The profile shows some 49,000 clones, roughly 92% of them singletons. The sequenced sample was PBMCs. The receptors were gathered from a man between 18 and 35 years old in good health and CMV-seronegative. Both conserved end residues are part of each CDR3. D genes are given only for firm matches. Expanded clones get a size class; other rows say once, few or many, or leave the size out.

>NA|16|TRBV27|TRBJ2-7|TRBD1
TGTGCCAGCAGTTTTGGGGGACAGGGAACCTCCTACGAGCAGTACTTC
CASSFGGQGTSYEQYF
>NA|15|TRBV7-8|TRBJ1-3|NA
TGTGCCAGCCCCGCCCTCGGGACAAAAGGAAACACCATATATTTT
CASPALGTKGNTIYF
>NA|13|TRBV7-9|TRBJ1-2|NA
TGTGCCGGGGCCCATGAACATAACTATGGCTACACCTTC
CAGAHEHNYGYTF
>few|13|TRBV4-2|TRBJ1-2|TRBD1
TGTGCCAGCAGCCAGGGGGAGACAGGGGCCTACACCTTC
CASSQGETGAYTF
>NA|15|TRBV7-6|TRBJ2-7|TRBD2
TGTGCCAGCAGCAATCGGGCGGGAGGAAGTCACGAGCAGTACTTC
CASSNRAGGSHEQYF
>NA|13|TRBV5-4|TRBJ2-7|TRBD2
TGTGCCAGCAGCTCTAGCGGAACCTACGAGCAGTACTTC
CASSSSGTYEQYF
>NA|13|TRBV27|TRBJ1-1|TRBD1
TGTGCCAGCAGGCCGACAGGGGGCCTTGAAGCTTTCTTT
CASRPTGGLEAFF
>few|17|TRBV2|TRBJ2-7|TRBD2
TGTGCCAGCAGTGAAAAAGGATGGGGAGGGGAATACTACGAGCAGTACTTC
CASSEKGWGGEYYEQYF
>NA|15|TRBV6-6|TRBJ1-1|NA
TGTGCCAGCAGTTACTCGGGGGCAGCGAACACTGAAGCTTTCTTT
CASSYSGAANTEAFF
>NA|13|TRBV11-2|TRBJ2-7|NA
TGTGCCAGCAGCCCGGGGATCTCCTACGAGCAGTACTTC
CASSPGISYEQYF
>NA|15|TRBV5-8|TRBJ2-3|TRBD2
TGTGCCAGCAGCTTGGTTGGGAGGGCCGCAGATACGCAGTATTTT
CASSLVGRAADTQYF
>NA|13|TRBV28|TRBJ2-5|NA
TGTGCCAGCAGTTTGGAGGGCCGAGAGACCCAGTACTTC
CASSLEGRETQYF
>NA|11|TRBV28|TRBJ2-7|NA
TGTGCCAGCAGTTCGAGCTACGAGCAGTACTTC
CASSSSYEQYF
>once|18|TRBV19|TRBJ2-7|TRBD2
TGTGCCAGTAGTATAGAAGGGTCGAGCGGGAGCCGCGCCCGTGAGCAGTACTTC
CASSIEGSSGSRAREQYF
>NA|12|TRBV2|TRBJ2-7|TRBD2
TGTGCCAGCAATCCTAGCGGGCGCGAGCAGTACTTC
CASNPSGREQYF
>NA|13|TRBV11-3|TRBJ2-1|TRBD2
TGTGCCAGCAGCTTGGAAGCGGGAGATGAGCAGTTCTTC
CASSLEAGDEQFF
>NA|17|TRBV27|TRBJ2-2|TRBD1
TGTGCCAGCAGTCAACAAAAGACAGGGGGGAGGATCCGGGAGCTGTTTTTT
CASSQQKTGGRIRELFF
>NA|16|TRBV27|TRBJ2-7|TRBD2
TGTGCCAGCAGTTTACTTCCGAGCGGGACCCGCCACGAGCAGTACTTC
CASSLLPSGTRHEQYF
>NA|15|TRBV11-3|TRBJ1-2|TRBD1
TGTGCCAGCAGCTCCATGACAGGGGGCAGCTATGGCTACACCTTC
CASSSMTGGSYGYTF
>NA|15|TRBV6-1|TRBJ2-2|TRBD1
TGTGCCAGCAGGGGGGCAGGGGGAGACACCGGGGAGCTGTTTTTT
CASRGAGGDTGELFF
>NA|16|TRBV7-8|TRBJ2-1|TRBD2
TGTGCCAGCAGCCTACTTAGCGGGAGGGGGCTCAATGAGCAGTTCTTC
CASSLLSGRGLNEQFF
>NA|16|TRBV10-3|TRBJ2-2|NA
TGTGCCATCAGTGAGGTTGTGGGGCCGTACACCGGGGAGCTGTTTTTT
CAISEVVGPYTGELFF
>NA|13|TRBV14|TRBJ2-7|NA
TGTGCCAGCCGCGGGCGGGGCACCTACGAGCAGTACTTC
CASRGRGTYEQYF
>NA|13|TRBV2|TRBJ2-1|TRBD2
TGTGCCAGCACGGGACTAGCGGGAAGTGAGCAGTTCTTC
CASTGLAGSEQFF
>NA|14|TRBV4-1|TRBJ2-3|NA
TGCGCCAGCAGCCCGGAGCGGGGCACAGATACGCAGTATTTT
CASSPERGTDTQYF
>NA|14|TRBV4-2|TRBJ2-7|TRBD1
TGTGCCAGCAGCCAAGATCTGCAGGGGGCGGATCAGTACTTC
CASSQDLQGADQYF
>NA|15|TRBV29-1|TRBJ1-3|TRBD1
TGCAGCGTTACCGGGACAGGGGGACTTCGAAACACCATATATTTT
CSVTGTGGLRNTIYF
>few|12|TRBV2|TRBJ2-7|TRBD1
TGTGCCAGCAGTGCCGGGACAGAAGGGCAGTACTTC
CASSAGTEGQYF
>NA|16|TRBV7-8|TRBJ2-7|NA
TGTGCCAGCAGCTTAAGATCATTAGGCGGGGCCTACGAGCAGTACTTC
CASSLRSLGGAYEQYF
>NA|14|TRBV2|TRBJ2-1|TRBD2
TGTGCCAGCATAAGGGCGGGAGGGGACAATGAGCAGTTCTTC
CASIRAGGDNEQFF
>NA|17|TRBV27|TRBJ1-5|NA
TGTGCCAGCCGACCTCTAGACAGGCGGTATAGCAATCAGCCCCAGCATTTT
CASRPLDRRYSNQPQHF
>NA|13|TRBV7-9|TRBJ2-5|NA
TGTGCCAGCAGCAAGGGACAAGCCGAGACCCAGTACTTC
CASSKGQAETQYF
>NA|15|TRBV7-9|TRBJ1-2|NA
TGTGCCAGCAGCAGAGACGGATGGGCGGGAAATGGCTACACCTTC
CASSRDGWAGNGYTF
>NA|15|TRBV19|TRBJ2-7|TRBD1
TGTGCCAGTAGTGCTTCCGGGACAGGGGCTGCCAAGCAGTACTTC
CASSASGTGAAKQYF
>NA|15|TRBV27|TRBJ1-5|NA
TGTGCCAGCAGTACCTCCGCAGGGTCGAATCAGCCCCAGCATTTT
CASSTSAGSNQPQHF
>NA|15|TRBV7-2|TRBJ2-7|TRBD2
TGTGCCAGCAGCATTAGCGGGTCTGCCCTATACGAGCAGTACTTC
CASSISGSALYEQYF
>NA|16|TRBV28|TRBJ2-3|TRBD1
TGTGCCAGCAGTTTCATAGGGACAGGGCTGGTAGATACGCAGTATTTT
CASSFIGTGLVDTQYF
>NA|15|TRBV18|TRBJ2-1|NA
TGTGCCAGCTCACCGAGTACGGGAGATTACAATGAGCAGTTCTTC
CASSPSTGDYNEQFF
>NA|14|TRBV13|TRBJ2-4|NA
TGTGCCAGCAGCGTTGACAGAGCCAAAAACATTCAGTACTTC
CASSVDRAKNIQYF
>NA|16|TRBV9|TRBJ2-1|TRBD2
TGTGCCAGCAGCCGCGGGGCTAGCGGGTCCCGCAATGAGCAGTTCTTC
CASSRGASGSRNEQFF
>NA|14|TRBV5-5|TRBJ1-4|NA
TGTGCCAGCAGCTTGAACATGGGCAATGAAAAACTGTTTTTT
CASSLNMGNEKLFF
>NA|17|TRBV27|TRBJ2-3|NA
TGTGCCAGCAGTGGCCTTCTGCGGGCAGATCTCACAGATACGCAGTATTTT
CASSGLLRADLTDTQYF